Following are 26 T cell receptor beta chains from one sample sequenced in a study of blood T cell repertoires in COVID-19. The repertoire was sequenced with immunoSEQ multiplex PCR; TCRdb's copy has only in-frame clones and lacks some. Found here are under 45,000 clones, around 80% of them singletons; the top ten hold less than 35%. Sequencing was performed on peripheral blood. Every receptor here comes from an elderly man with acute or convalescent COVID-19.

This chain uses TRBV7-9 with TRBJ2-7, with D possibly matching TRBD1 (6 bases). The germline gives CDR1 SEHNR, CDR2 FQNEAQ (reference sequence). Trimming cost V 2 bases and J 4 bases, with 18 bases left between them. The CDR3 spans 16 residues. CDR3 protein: CASSLPGVEQGYEQYF. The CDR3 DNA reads TGTGCCAGCAGCTTACCAGGGGTTGAGCAAGGTTACGAGCAGTACTTC.

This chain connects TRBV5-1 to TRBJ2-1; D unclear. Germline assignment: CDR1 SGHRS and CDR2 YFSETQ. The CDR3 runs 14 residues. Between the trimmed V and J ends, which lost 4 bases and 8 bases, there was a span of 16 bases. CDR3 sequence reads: CASSTQTSSYEQFF. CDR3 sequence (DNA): TGCGCCAGCAGCACTCAGACAAGTTCTTATGAGCAGTTCTTC. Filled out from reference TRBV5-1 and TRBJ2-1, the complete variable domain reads KAGVTQTPRYLIKTRGQQVTLSCSPISGHRSVSWYQQTPGQGLQFLFEYFSETQRNKGNFPGRFSGRQFSNSRSEMNVSTLELGDSALYLCASSTQTSSYEQFFGPGTRLTVL.

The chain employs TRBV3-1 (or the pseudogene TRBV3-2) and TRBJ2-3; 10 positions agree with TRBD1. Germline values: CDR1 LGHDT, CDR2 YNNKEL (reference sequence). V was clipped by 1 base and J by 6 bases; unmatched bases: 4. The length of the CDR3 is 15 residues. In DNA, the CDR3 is TGTGCCAGCAGCCAAGCCGGGACAGGGGAGGATACGCAGTATTTT. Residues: CASSQAGTGEDTQYF.

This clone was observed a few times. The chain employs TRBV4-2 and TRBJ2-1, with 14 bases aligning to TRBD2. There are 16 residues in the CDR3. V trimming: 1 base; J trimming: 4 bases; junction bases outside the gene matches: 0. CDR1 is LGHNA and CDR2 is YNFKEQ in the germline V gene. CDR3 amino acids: CASSQGLAGGYNEQFF. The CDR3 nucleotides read TGTGCCAGCAGCCAAGGACTAGCGGGGGGGTACAATGAGCAGTTCTTC.

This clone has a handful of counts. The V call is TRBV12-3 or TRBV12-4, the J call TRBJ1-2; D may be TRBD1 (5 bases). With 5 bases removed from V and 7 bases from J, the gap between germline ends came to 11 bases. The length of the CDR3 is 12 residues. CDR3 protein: CASSRDSVGYTF. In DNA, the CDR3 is TGTGCCAGCAGTCGGGACTCAGTTGGCTACACCTTC.

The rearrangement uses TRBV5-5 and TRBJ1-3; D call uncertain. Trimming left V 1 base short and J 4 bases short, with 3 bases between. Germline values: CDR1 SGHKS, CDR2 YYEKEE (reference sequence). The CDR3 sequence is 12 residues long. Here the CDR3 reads CASSLIGNTIYF. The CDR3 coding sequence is TGTGCCAGCAGCTTGATAGGAAACACCATATATTTT. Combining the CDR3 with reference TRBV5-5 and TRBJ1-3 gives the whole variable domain DAGVTQSPTHLIKTRGQQVTLRCSPISGHKSVSWYQQVLGQGPQFIFQYYEKEERGRGNFPDRFSARQFPNYSSELNVNALLLGDSALYLCASSLIGNTIYFGEGSWLTVV.

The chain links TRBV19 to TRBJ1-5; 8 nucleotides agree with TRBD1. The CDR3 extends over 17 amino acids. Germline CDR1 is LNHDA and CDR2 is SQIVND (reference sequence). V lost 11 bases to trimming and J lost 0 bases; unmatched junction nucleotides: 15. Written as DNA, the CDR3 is TGTGCCGCCAAGGACAGGGACGTTTTAGATAGCAATCAGCCCCAGCATTTT. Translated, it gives CAAKDRDVLDSNQPQHF.

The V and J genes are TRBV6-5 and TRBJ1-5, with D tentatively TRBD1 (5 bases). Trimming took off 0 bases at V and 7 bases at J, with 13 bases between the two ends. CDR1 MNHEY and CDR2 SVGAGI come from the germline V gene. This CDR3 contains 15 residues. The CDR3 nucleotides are TGTGCCAGCAGTTACTCCGGGGCGGGGGGGCAGCCCCAGCATTTT. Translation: CASSYSGAGGQPQHF.

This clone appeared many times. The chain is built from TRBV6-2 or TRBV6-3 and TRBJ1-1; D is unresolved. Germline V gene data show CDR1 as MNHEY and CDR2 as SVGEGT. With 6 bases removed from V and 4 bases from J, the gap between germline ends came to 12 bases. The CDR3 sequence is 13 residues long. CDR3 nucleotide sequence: TGTGCCAGCAGCTCCCGGGAGACCACTGAAGCTTTCTTT. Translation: CASSSRETTEAFF.

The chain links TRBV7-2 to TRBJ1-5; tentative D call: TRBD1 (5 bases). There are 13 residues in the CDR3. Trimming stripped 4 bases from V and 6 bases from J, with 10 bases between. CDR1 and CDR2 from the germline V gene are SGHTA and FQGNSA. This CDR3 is CASSSGRSQPQHF. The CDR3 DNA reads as TGTGCCAGCAGCTCAGGGAGGAGTCAGCCCCAGCATTTT.

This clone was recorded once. The CDR3 DNA sequence: TGTGCCAGCAGCGGACAGGGGGCGGGCGGGGCCAACGTCCTGACTTTC. Its protein product is CASSGQGAGGANVLTF. This chain uses TRBV28 with TRBJ2-6; 11 bases align to TRBD1. CDR3 length: 16 amino acids. CDR1 is MDHEN, CDR2 SYDVKM, per germline. The J segment lost 4 bases and the V segment lost 6 bases, leaving 5 bases of the junction unmatched.

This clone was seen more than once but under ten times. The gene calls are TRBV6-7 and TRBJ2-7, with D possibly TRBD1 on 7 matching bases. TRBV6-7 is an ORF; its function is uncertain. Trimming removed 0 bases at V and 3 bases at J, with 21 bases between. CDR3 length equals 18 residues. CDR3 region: CASSYSRSGDRVYYEQYF. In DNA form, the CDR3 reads TGTGCCAGCAGTTACTCTCGGTCGGGAGACAGGGTTTACTACGAGCAGTACTTC.

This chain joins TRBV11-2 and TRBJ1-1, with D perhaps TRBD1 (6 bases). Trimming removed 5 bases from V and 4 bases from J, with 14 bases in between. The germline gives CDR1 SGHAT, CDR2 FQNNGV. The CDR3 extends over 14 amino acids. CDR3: CASSGGQSFTEAFF. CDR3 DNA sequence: TGTGCCAGCAGCGGAGGACAGAGTTTCACTGAAGCTTTCTTT.

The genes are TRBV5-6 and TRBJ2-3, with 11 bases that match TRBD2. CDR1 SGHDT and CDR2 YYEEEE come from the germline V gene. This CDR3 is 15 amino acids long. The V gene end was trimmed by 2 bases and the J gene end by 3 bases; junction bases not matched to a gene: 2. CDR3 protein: CASSLPSGRTDTQYF. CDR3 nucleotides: TGTGCCAGCAGCTTACCTAGCGGGAGGACAGATACGCAGTATTTT.

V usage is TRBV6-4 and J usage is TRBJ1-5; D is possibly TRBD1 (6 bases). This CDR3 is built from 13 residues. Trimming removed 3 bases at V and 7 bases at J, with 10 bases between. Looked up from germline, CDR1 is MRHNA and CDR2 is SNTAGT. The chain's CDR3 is CASSEGRGQPQHF. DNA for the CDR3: TGTGCCAGCAGTGAAGGGAGGGGGCAGCCCCAGCATTTT.

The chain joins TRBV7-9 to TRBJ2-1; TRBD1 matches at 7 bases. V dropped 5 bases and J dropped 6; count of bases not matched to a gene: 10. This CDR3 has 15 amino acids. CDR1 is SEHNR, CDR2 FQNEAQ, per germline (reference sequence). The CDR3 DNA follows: TGTGCCAGCAGCACTGACAGGGCCTTTCGCAATGAGCAGTTCTTC. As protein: CASSTDRAFRNEQFF.

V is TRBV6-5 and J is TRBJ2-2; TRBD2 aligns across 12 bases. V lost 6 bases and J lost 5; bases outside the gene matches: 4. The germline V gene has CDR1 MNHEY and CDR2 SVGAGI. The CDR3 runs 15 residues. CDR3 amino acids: CASRRTSGTTGELFF. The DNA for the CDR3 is TGTGCCAGCAGACGGACTAGCGGGACGACCGGGGAGCTGTTTTTT.

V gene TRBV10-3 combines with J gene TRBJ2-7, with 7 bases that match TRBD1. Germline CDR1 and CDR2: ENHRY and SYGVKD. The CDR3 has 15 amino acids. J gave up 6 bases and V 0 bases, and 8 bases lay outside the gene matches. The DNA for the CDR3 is TGTGCCATCAGTGAGTCAGAGGACAGGATGGGCGAGCAGTACTTC. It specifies CAISESEDRMGEQYF.

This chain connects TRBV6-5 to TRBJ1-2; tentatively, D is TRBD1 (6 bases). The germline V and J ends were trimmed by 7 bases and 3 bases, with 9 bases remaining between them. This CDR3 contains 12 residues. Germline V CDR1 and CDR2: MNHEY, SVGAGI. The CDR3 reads CASNHRDYGYTF. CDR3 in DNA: TGTGCCAGCAACCACAGGGACTATGGCTACACCTTC.

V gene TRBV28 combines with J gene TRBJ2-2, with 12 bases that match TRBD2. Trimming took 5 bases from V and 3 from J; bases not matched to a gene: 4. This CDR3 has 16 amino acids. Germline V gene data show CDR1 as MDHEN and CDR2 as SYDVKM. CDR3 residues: CASSRGTSGYTGELFF. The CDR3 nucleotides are TGTGCCAGCAGTCGCGGGACTAGCGGGTACACCGGGGAGCTGTTTTTT.

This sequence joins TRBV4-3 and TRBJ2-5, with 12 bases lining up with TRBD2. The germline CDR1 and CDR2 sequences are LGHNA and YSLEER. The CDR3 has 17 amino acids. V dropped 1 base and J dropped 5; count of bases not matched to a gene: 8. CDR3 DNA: TGCGCCAGCAGCCAAGTGGCTAGCGGGGGGGCCGGTGAGACCCAGTACTTC. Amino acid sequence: CASSQVASGGAGETQYF.

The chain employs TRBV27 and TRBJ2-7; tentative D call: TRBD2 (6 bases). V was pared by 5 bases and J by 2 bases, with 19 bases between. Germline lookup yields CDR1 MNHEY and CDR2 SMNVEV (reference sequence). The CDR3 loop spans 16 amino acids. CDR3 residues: CASSLTMGLPTYEQYF. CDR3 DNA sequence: TGTGCCAGCAGTCTCACCATGGGACTGCCTACCTACGAGCAGTACTTC.

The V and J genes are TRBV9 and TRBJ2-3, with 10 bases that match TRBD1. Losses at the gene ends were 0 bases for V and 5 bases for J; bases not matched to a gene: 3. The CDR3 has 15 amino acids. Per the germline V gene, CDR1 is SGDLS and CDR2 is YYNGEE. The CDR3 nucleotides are TGTGCCAGCAGCGTAGGGACAGGGGGGCGAGATACGCAGTATTTT. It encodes CASSVGTGGRDTQYF.

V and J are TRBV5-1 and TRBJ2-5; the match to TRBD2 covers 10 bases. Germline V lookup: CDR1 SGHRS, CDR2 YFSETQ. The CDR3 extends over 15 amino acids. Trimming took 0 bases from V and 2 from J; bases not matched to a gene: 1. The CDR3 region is CASSLEGLAQETQYF. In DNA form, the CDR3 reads TGCGCCAGCAGCTTGGAGGGACTAGCGCAAGAGACCCAGTACTTC.

DNA for the CDR3: TGTGCCAGCAGCCAAGATCCTAGCGGGGGATCGTGTTGGCAGTTCTTC. Its protein is CASSQDPSGGSCWQFF. The rearrangement joins TRBV3-1 (or the pseudogene TRBV3-2) to TRBJ2-1; 10 bases are a match to TRBD2. This CDR3 is 16 amino acids long. With V trimmed by 0 bases and J by 12 bases, 11 bases remained unmatched. Germline CDR1 and CDR2: LGHDT and YNNKEL (reference sequence).

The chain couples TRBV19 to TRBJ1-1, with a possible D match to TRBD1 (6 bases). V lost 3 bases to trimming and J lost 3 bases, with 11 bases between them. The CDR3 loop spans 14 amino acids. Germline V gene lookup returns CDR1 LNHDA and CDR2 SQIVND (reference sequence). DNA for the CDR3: TGTGCCAGTAGTATGTCGCCAGGGGACACTGAAGCTTTCTTT. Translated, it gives CASSMSPGDTEAFF.